These 14 T cell receptor beta chains were all obtained from the same sample, sequenced in a study of blood T cells in healthy people across ages. Primed by a sample-barcoded 5' primer and a J-beta primer mix, a second PCR proceeded for about 6 to 11 cycles. TCRdb independently ran MiXCR on the 5' RACE reads; one entry per CDR3 protein. Among roughly 800,000 distinct CDR3 sequences, 53% were seen once, and the ten largest hold approximately 40%. Source material: blood. The source is an elderly man in good health.

V gene TRBV29-1 combines with J gene TRBJ2-7; D might be TRBD2 (5 bases). The DNA end favors TRBJ2-5, so the J call may be wrong. Per germline, CDR1 SQVTM and CDR2 ANQGSEA. CDR3 length: 14 amino acids. DNA for the CDR3: TGCAGCGTTGAGCCCGCGGGCGCGCGGGAGACCCAGTACTTC. It translates to CSVEPAGARETQYF.

Worth noting for this clonotype: The junction does not match germline at one end; this may be a read error. The gene calls are TRBV28 and TRBJ2-4, with D possibly being TRBD1 (6 bases). The CDR3 totals 15 residues. The germline V gene encodes CDR1 MDHEN and CDR2 SYDVKM. The CDR3: CASVRTALAKHIQYF. The CDR3 nucleotides are TGTGCCAGCGTAAGGACAGCCTTAGCCAAACACATTCAGTACTTC.

The genes are TRBV4-2 and TRBJ2-5; D possibly uses TRBD1 or TRBD2 (6 bases each). Matching the DNA end better, TRBJ2-7 makes the J call doubtful. Germline V gives CDR1 LGHNA, CDR2 YNFKEQ. The CDR3 consists of 15 residues. The CDR3, as DNA: TGTGCCAGCAGCCAAGATAGGGCCGGGGGCACCGAGCAGTACTTC. Translated, it gives CASSQDRAGGTEQYF.

The chain combines TRBV6-5 with TRBJ1-5, with 9 bases identical to TRBD1. V shed 6 bases, J shed 6 bases, and the junction held 12 bases outside the gene matches. The CDR3 totals 16 residues. CDR1 is MNHEY, CDR2 SVGAGI, per germline. The CDR3 reads CASRSWGQGDTQPQHF. The CDR3 DNA reads as TGTGCCAGCAGAAGTTGGGGACAGGGTGATACTCAGCCCCAGCATTTT.

The chain couples TRBV6-6 to TRBJ2-5; D is uncertain. The V end lost 6 bases, the J end lost 5 bases, and 7 bases lay between the germline ends. The CDR3 extends over 11 amino acids. Germline lookup yields CDR1 MNHNY and CDR2 SVGAGI (reference sequence). CDR3 sequence (DNA): TGTGCCAGCAGGCTAGAGGAGACCCAGTACTTC. The encoded protein is CASRLEETQYF.

The chain combines TRBV6-6 with TRBJ2-7; 14 bases fit TRBD2. V was clipped by 0 bases and J by 4 bases; unmatched bases: 2. The germline V gene has CDR1 MNHNY and CDR2 SVGAGI (reference sequence). This CDR3 region has 16 residues. The chain's CDR3 is CASSYSGLAGVYEQYF. CDR3 DNA sequence: TGTGCCAGCAGTTACTCGGGACTAGCGGGAGTGTACGAGCAGTACTTC.

The chain employs TRBV5-6 and TRBJ2-4, with unresolved D. The end of the DNA fits TRBJ2-7 better, so the J call may be wrong. This CDR3 has 13 residues. Germline CDR1 SGHDT, CDR2 YYEEEE. CDR3 in amino acids: CASSPYGGYEQYF. Written as DNA, the CDR3 is TGTGCCAGCAGCCCCTACGGCGGATACGAGCAGTACTTC.

The chain couples TRBV29-1 to TRBJ2-3; no firm D call. Per germline, CDR1 SQVTM and CDR2 ANQGSEA. V dropped 2 bases and J dropped 5 bases, with 8 bases sitting between them. The CDR3 contains 12 residues. The CDR3 DNA reads TGCAGCGTTGAATCTGGGGTAGATACGCAGTATTTT. Protein: CSVESGVDTQYF.

In this sample, this clonotype turned up a few times. The chain has TRBV28 and TRBJ1-2; weak D call: TRBD1 (5 bases). This CDR3 spans 13 amino acids. Germline-derived CDR1 and CDR2 are MDHEN and SYDVKM. The V gene lost 6 bases and the J gene lost 7 bases, with 15 bases spanning the gap. The CDR3 bases are TGTGCCAGCAGGCCGGGACCCCTCGGTGGCTACACCTTC. Translating gives CASRPGPLGGYTF.

The rearrangement uses TRBV4-2 and TRBJ1-1; D gene uncertain. CDR1 is LGHNA, CDR2 YNFKEQ, per germline. V dropped 0 bases and J dropped 0 bases, with 2 bases sitting between them. The CDR3 has 13 amino acids. The DNA for the CDR3 is TGTGCCAGCAGCCAAGATGTGAACACTGAAGCTTTCTTT. Its protein product is CASSQDVNTEAFF.

This clonotype showed up just a few times. This chain connects TRBV5-6 to TRBJ2-1; perhaps D is TRBD1 or TRBD2 (5 bases each). Germline V gene data show CDR1 as SGHDT and CDR2 as YYEEEE. Trimming removed 2 bases from V and 3 bases from J, with 12 bases in between. The CDR3 sequence is 15 residues long. The CDR3 reads CASSFPGRIYNEQFF. CDR3 DNA: TGTGCCAGCAGCTTTCCGGGACGGATCTACAATGAGCAGTTCTTC.

This clonotype appeared a single time. J is TRBJ2-5 and V is TRBV20-1; D is possibly TRBD2 (5 bases). Between the trimmed V and J ends, which lost 3 bases and 0 bases, there was a span of 17 bases. This CDR3 contains 16 residues. Germline V lookup: CDR1 DFQATT, CDR2 SNEGSKA (reference sequence). The CDR3 is CSARESSKPHQETQYF. As DNA, the CDR3 is TGCAGTGCTAGGGAGTCTAGCAAACCTCACCAAGAGACCCAGTACTTC.

The rearrangement joins TRBV9 to TRBJ2-7, with 13 bases that match TRBD2. Trimming at V came to 3 bases and at J to 3 bases, leaving 3 bases not matched to a gene. The germline V gene has CDR1 SGDLS and CDR2 YYNGEE. The CDR3 covers 15 residues. The CDR3 bases are TGTGCCAGCAGCGCGGGGACTAGCGGGATCTACGAGCAGTACTTC. Translated: CASSAGTSGIYEQYF.

This sequence joins TRBV7-9 and TRBJ2-7; 9 nucleotides match TRBD1. In germline, CDR1 is SEHNR, CDR2 FQNEAQ (reference sequence). The CDR3 is made up of 14 amino acids. The J segment lost 7 bases and the V segment lost 4 bases, leaving 8 bases of the junction unmatched. CDR3 nucleotide sequence: TGTGCCAGCAGCTCTACAGGGGGCAGGTGGGAGCAGTACTTC. Amino acids: CASSSTGGRWEQYF.